This TCR beta chain was retrieved from a study of T cell responses to AZD1222 COVID-19 vaccine. Study information: Pooling of second doses given at about 4 or about 12 weeks was done. Study-level findings and limits: Baseline serology detected seropositivity in only six AZD1222 recipients. The reported proportion of spike-specific TCRs targeting unmutated variant regions was nearly half.

Germline values: CDR1 MNHNS, CDR2 SASEGT. CDR3 length equals 13 residues. The ends were cut back, 3 bases at V and 7 bases at J, with 12 bases in the middle. This table comes from immunoSEQ multiplex PCR, and its TCRdb copy is limited to in-frame clones, with some not included. The table includes about 100,000 clones, about 87% detected once. In regard to this clone: Its antigen remains unidentified.

The sequence was collected from an adult in good health. This sample comprised peripheral blood, obtained on day 0 of AZD1222 vaccination. The rearrangement joins TRBV6-1 to TRBJ1-2; no clear D gene. As DNA, the CDR3 is TGTGCCAGCAGTGAGTTGGCGGCGGGTGGCTACACCTTC. It yields the protein CASSELAAGGYTF.